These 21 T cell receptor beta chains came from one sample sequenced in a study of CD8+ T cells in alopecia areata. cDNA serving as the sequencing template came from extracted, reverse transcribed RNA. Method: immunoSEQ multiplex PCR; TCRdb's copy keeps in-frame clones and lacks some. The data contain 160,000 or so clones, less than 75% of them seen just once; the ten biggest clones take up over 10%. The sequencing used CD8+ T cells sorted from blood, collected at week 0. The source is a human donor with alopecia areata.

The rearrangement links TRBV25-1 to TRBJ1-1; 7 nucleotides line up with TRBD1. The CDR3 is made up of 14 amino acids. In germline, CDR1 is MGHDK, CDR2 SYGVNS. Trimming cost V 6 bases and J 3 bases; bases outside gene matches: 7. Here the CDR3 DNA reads TGTGCCAGCAGGGAGACAGGGAGGGACACTGAAGCTTTCTTT. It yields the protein CASRETGRDTEAFF.

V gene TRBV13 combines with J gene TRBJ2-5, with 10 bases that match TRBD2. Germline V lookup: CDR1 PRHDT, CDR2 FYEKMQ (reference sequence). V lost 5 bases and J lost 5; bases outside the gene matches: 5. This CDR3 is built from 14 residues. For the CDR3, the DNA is TGTGCCAGCAGCCCAAGCGGGGGGGGTGAGACCCAGTACTTC. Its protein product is CASSPSGGGETQYF.

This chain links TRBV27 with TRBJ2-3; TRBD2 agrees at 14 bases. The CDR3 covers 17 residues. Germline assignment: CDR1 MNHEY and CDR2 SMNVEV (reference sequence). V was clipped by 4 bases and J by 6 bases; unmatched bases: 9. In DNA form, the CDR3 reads TGTGCCAGCAGTTCACTGACTAGCGGGGGGGCCTACGATACGCAGTATTTT. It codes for CASSSLTSGGAYDTQYF.

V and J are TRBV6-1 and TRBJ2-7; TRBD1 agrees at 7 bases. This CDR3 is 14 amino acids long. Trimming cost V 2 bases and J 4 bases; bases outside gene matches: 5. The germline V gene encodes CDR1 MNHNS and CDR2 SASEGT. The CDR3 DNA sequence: TGTGCCAGCAGTGAATTTGACAGGGCATACGAGCAGTACTTC. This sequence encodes CASSEFDRAYEQYF.

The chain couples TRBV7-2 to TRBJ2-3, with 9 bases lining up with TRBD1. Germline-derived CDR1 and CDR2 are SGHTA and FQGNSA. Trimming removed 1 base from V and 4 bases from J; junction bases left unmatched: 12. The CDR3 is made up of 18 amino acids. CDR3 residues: CASSLGFTGGRDPDTQYF. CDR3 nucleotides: TGTGCCAGCAGCTTAGGTTTTACAGGGGGCCGGGATCCAGATACGCAGTATTTT.

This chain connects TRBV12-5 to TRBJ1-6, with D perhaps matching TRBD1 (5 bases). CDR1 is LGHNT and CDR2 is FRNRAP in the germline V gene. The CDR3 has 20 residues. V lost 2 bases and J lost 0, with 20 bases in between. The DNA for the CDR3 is TGTGCTAGTGGTTTGCAGGGTTCGTTATACTCCAGCTCCTATAATTCACCCCTCCACTTT. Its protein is CASGLQGSLYSSSYNSPLHF. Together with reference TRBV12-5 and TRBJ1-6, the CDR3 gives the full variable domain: DARVTQTPRHKVTEMGQEVTMRCQPILGHNTVFWYRQTMMQGLELLAYFRNRAPLDDSGMPKDRFSAEMPDATLATLKIQPSEPRDSAVYFCASGLQGSLYSSSYNSPLHFGNGTRLTVT.

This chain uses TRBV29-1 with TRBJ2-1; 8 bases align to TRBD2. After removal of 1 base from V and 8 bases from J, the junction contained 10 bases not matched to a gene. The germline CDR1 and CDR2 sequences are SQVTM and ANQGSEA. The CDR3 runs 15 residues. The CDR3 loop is CSVEGPAGVGDEQFF. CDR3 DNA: TGCAGCGTTGAAGGCCCAGCGGGGGTTGGGGATGAGCAGTTCTTC.

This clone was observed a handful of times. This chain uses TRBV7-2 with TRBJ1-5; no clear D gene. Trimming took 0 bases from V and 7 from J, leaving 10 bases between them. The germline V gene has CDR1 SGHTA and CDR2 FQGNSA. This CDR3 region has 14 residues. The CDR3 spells CASSLAGERQPQHF. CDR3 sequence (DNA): TGTGCCAGCAGCTTAGCTGGGGAGAGACAGCCCCAGCATTTT.

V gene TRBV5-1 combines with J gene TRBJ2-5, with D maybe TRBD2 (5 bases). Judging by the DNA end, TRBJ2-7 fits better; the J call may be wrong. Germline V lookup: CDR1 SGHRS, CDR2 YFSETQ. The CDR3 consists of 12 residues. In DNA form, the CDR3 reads TGCGCCAGCAACGGGGATCTCAACGAGCAGTACTTC. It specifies CASNGDLNEQYF.

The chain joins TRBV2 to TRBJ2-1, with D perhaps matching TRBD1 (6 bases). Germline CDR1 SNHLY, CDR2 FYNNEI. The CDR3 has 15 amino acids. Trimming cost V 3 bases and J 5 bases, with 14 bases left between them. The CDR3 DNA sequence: TGTGCCAGCAGTGACCAGGGGCGAATCGACAATGAGCAGTTCTTC. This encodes CASSDQGRIDNEQFF.

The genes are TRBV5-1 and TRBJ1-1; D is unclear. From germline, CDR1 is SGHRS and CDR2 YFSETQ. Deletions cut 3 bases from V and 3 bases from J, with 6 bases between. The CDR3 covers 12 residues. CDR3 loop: CASSSLDTEAFF. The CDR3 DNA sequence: TGCGCCAGCAGCTCCCTCGACACTGAAGCTTTCTTT.

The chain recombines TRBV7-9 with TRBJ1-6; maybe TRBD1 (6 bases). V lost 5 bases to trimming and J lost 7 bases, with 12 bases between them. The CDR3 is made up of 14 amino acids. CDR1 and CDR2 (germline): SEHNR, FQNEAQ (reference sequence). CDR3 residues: CASSRRTENSPLHF. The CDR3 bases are TGTGCCAGCAGCAGACGGACAGAGAATTCACCCCTCCACTTT.

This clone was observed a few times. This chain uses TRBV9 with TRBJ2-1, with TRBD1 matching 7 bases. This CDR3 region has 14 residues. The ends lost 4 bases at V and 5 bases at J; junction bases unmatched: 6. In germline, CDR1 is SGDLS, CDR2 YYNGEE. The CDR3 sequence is CASSRGQLDNEQFF. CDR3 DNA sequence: TGTGCCAGCAGCAGGGGACAGCTAGACAATGAGCAGTTCTTC.

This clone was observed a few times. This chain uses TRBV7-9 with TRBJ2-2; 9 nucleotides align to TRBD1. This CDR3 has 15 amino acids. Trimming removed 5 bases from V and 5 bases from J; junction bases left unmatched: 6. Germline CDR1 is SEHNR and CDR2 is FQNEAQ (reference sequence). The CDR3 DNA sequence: TGTGCCAGCAGCATGGGACAGGGTAGGACCGGGGAGCTGTTTTTT. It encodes CASSMGQGRTGELFF.

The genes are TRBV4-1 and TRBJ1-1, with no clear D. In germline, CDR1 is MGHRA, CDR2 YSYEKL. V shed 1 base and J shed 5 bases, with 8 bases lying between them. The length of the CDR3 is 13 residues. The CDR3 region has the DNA TGCGCCAGCAGCCAAGGCCCCGCTACTGAAGCTTTCTTT. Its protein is CASSQGPATEAFF.

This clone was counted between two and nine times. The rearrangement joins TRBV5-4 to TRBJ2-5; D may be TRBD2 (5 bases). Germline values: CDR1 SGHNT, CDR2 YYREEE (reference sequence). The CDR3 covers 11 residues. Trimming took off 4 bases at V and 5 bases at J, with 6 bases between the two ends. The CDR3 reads CASSRDETQYF. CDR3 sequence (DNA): TGTGCCAGCAGCCGGGATGAGACCCAGTACTTC.

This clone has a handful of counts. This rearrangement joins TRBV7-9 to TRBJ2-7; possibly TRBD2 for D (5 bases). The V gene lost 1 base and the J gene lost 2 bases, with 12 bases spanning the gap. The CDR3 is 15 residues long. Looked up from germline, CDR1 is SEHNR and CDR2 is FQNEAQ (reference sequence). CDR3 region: CASSLGAASTYEQYF. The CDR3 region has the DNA TGTGCCAGCAGCTTAGGAGCGGCCTCCACCTACGAGCAGTACTTC.

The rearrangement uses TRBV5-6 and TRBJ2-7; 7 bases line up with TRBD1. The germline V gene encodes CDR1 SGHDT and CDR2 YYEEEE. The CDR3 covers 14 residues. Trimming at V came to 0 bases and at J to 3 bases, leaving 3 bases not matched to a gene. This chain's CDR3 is CASSLGQGVYEQYF. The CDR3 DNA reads TGTGCCAGCAGCTTGGGACAGGGCGTCTACGAGCAGTACTTC.

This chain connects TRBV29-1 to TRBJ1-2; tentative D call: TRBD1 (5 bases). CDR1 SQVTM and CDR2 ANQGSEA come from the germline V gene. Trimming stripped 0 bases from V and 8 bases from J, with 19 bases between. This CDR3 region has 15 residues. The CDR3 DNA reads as TGCAGCGTTGAAGATCCCGATATCAGGGAGAAGGGCTACACCTTC. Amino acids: CSVEDPDIREKGYTF.

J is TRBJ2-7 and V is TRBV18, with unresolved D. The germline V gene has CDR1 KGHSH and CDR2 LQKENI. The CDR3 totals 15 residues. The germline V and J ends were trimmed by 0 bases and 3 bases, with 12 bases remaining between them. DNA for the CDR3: TGTGCCAGCTCACCACCGGATGCTGTTGGCTACGAGCAGTACTTC. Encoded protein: CASSPPDAVGYEQYF.

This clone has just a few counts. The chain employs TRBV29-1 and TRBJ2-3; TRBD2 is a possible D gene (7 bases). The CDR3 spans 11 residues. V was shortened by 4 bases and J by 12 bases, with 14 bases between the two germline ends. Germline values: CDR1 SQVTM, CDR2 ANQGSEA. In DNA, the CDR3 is TGCAGCGTTGTCGTTCGGGGGGCCCAGTATTTT. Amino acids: CSVVVRGAQYF.